These 9 T cell receptor beta chains were all obtained from the same sample, sequenced in a study of monozygotic twins with inflammatory bowel disease. TCRdb re-called the 5' RACE reads; one entry per CDR3 protein, DNA not given. The sample spans some 170,000 distinct CDR3 sequences; the ten largest clones claim approximately 3%. The sequenced sample consisted of blood. Receptors were obtained from a human donor with ulcerative colitis or Crohn's disease, or a healthy co-twin of an affected twin (not recorded which).

The chain has TRBV29-1 and TRBJ1-1. Germline CDR1 and CDR2: SQVTM and ANQGSEA. The CDR3 is 11 residues long. The CDR3 sequence: CSVLLNTEAFF. The full variable domain, its missing parts supplied by reference TRBV29-1 and TRBJ1-1, is SAVISQKPSRDICQRGTSLTIQCQVDSQVTMMFWYRQQPGQSLTLIATANQGSEATYESGFVIDKFPISRPNLTFSTLTVSNMSPEDSSIYLCSVLLNTEAFFGQGTRLTVV.

V is TRBV12-3 or TRBV12-4 and J is TRBJ2-3; no DNA is available, so the TRBD2 call from TCRdb remains unchecked. This CDR3 has 16 residues. CDR3: CASSLGLAGTTDTQYF.

The gene calls are TRBV7-6 and TRBJ2-1; TCRdb's assignment of TRBD1 cannot be checked, as there is no DNA. The CDR3 covers 14 residues. Germline values: CDR1 SGHVS, CDR2 FNYEAQ. The CDR3 loop reads CASSRFPGGDEQFF. The whole variable domain, filled in from reference TRBV7-6 and TRBJ2-1, reads GAGVSQSPRYKVTKRGQDVALRCDPISGHVSLYWYRQALGQGPEFLTYFNYEAQQDKSGLPNDRFSAERPEGSISTLTIQRTEQRDSAMYRCASSRFPGGDEQFFGPGTRLTVL.

This chain connects TRBV24-1 to TRBJ2-1; TCRdb names TRBD1, which stays unverified in the absence of DNA. This CDR3 comprises 15 residues. Germline loops: CDR1 KGHDR, CDR2 SFDVKD. CDR3 sequence reads: CATKKRDGLLNEQFF.

The V call is TRBV7-2, the J call TRBJ1-6; TCRdb selects TRBD1, and the lack of DNA leaves this call unchecked. Germline CDR1 and CDR2: SGHTA and FQGNSA. The CDR3 length is 13 residues. CDR3 in amino acids: CASRLQGFSPLHF.

The rearrangement joins TRBV7-9 to TRBJ2-1. Germline-derived CDR1 and CDR2 are SEHNR and FQNEAQ (reference sequence). The CDR3 runs to 12 residues. The CDR3 here is CASNLQYNEQFF. The full variable domain, with the rest looked up from reference TRBV7-9 and TRBJ2-1, is DTGVSQNPRHKITKRGQNVTFRCDPISEHNRLYWYRQTLGQGPEFLTYFQNEAQLEKSRLLSDRFSAERPKGSFSTLEIQRTEQGDSAMYLCASNLQYNEQFFGPGTRLTVL.

The chain couples TRBV3-1 to TRBJ2-7; TCRdb gives TRBD2 as the D gene, but with no DNA this cannot be confirmed. Germline loops: CDR1 LGHDT, CDR2 YNNKEL (reference sequence). The CDR3 loop spans 12 amino acids. CDR3: CASSLYSGEQYF.

The rearrangement uses TRBV11-2 and TRBJ1-3. Germline CDR1 reads SGHAT; CDR2 reads FQNNGV. The CDR3 loop spans 15 amino acids. The CDR3 is CASSSGRSLGNTIYF. The full variable domain, its missing parts supplied by reference TRBV11-2 and TRBJ1-3, is EAGVAQSPRYKIIEKRQSVAFWCNPISGHATLYWYQQILGQGPKLLIQFQNNGVVDDSQLPKDRFSAERLKGVDSTLKIQPAKLEDSAVYLCASSSGRSLGNTIYFGEGSWLTVV.

This chain joins TRBV6-2 or TRBV6-3 and TRBJ2-7. Germline V lookup: CDR1 MNHEY, CDR2 SVGEGT. This CDR3 has 13 amino acids. The CDR3 sequence is CASSYLTLYEQYF.